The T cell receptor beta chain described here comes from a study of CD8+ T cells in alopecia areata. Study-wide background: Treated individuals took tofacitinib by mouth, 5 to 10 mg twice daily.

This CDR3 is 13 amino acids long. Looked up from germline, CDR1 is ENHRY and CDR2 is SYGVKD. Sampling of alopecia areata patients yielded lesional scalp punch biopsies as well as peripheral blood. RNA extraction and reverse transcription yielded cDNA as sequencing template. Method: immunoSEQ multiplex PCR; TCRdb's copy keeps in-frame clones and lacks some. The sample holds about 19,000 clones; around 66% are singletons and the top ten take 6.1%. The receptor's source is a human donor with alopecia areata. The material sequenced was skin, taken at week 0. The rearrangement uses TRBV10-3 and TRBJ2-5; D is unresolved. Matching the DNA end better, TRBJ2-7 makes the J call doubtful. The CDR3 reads CAISGRERYEQYF. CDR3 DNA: TGTGCCATCAGTGGGAGAGAACGTTACGAGCAGTACTTC.